This T cell receptor (beta chain) originates from a study of T cell responses to AZD1222 COVID-19 vaccine. Overall study context: The study pooled second doses at about 4 or about 12 weeks.

The CDR3 is 15 residues long. With 4 bases clipped from V and 7 bases from J, the junction kept 7 bases outside the gene matches. CDR1 MGHRA and CDR2 YSYEKL come from the germline V gene. Worth noting for this clone: What it binds is unknown.

Measured with immunoSEQ multiplex PCR; TCRdb has only the in-frame clones, and not every one. This table has 100,000 to 150,000 clones, about 94% appearing once. Study-level results: The study identified only 6 or 7 AZD1222 recipients as seropositive at baseline. Most donors were white British and more were female, and clonal diversity was possibly underestimated.

The receptor was derived from an adult in good health. The chain carries TRBV4-1 and TRBJ2-5, with 12 bases aligning to TRBD2. The sample consisted of peripheral blood, taken on day 0 of AZD1222 vaccination. CDR3 loop: CASSLRTSGEGTQYF. The CDR3, as DNA: TGCGCCAGCAGCCTTCGGACTAGCGGGGAAGGGACCCAGTACTTC.